Each of the 26 T cell receptor beta chains below was sequenced from the same sample in a study of CD8+ T cells in alopecia areata. Extraction of RNA preceded its reverse transcription into cDNA, which served as the sequencing template. Measured with immunoSEQ multiplex PCR; TCRdb has only the in-frame clones, and not every one. This sample shows approximately 300,000 clones and no singletons; about 1.1% rests with the ten largest. The sorting of pooled cutaneous lymph node cells relied on CD4, CD8alpha, NKG2D, NKG2ACE and other markers. The sample consisted of CD4+ T cells sorted from a lymph node. The receptors stem from a C3H/HeJ mouse with alopecia areata. The MHC haplotype recorded for the strain is H2-k.

A few counts support this clone. The gene names here belong to mouse. Read sequence stops 4 residues before the CDR3 end, and the germline J gene provides the missing end. Other nucleotide sequences in the sample specify the same CDR3. The V gene is TRBV5, the J gene TRBJ1-1; 8 nucleotides match TRBD1. The germline V gene has CDR1 LGHNA and CDR2 YNLKQL (reference sequence). This CDR3 is built from 14 residues. Unmatched junction bases numbered 2, after V lost 2 bases and J lost 3 bases. The CDR3 bases that were read are TGTGCCAGCAGCCAAACAGGGGGGGACACA. Protein sequence: CASSQTGGDT. The full CDR3 reads CASSQTGGDTEVFF.

There are a few counts of this clone. The gene names given are mouse names. Sequencing ends 4 residues short of the CDR3 end; the germline J gene provides the rest. The chain is built from TRBV13-3 and TRBJ2-1, with 11 bases that match TRBD2. After removal of 3 bases from V and 3 bases from J, the junction contained 2 bases not matched to a gene. The CDR3 has 15 residues. Per the germline V gene, CDR1 is NNHDY and CDR2 is SYVADS. CDR3 loop: CASSGGLGAYAEQFF. The CDR3 DNA, read in part, is TGTGCCAGCAGTGGGGGACTGGGGGCCTATGCT.

Note on this clone: Gene names and germline refer to mouse. The sample carries other DNA sequences with the same CDR3. The CDR3 sequence: CASSEQGANTEVFF. CDR3 DNA (partial): TGTGCCAGCAGTGAACAGGGGGCAAACACA. The chain links TRBV13-3 to TRBJ1-1; 8 bases are a match to TRBD1. The sequenced fragment ends 4 residues before the CDR3 boundary, so the rest is inferred from the germline J gene. Germline CDR1 and CDR2: NNHDY and SYVADS. CDR3 length: 14 amino acids. With 2 bases clipped from V and 0 bases from J, the junction kept 0 bases outside the gene matches.

Regarding this clone: The gene symbols are mouse symbols. The read halts 4 residues ahead of the CDR3 end, with the missing end drawn from the germline J gene. J is TRBJ1-2 and V is TRBV31, with TRBD1 matching 8 bases. There are 14 residues in the CDR3. V lost 0 bases, J lost 4 bases, and 4 bases stayed unmatched. CDR1 is GKSSPN and CDR2 is SITVG in the germline V gene. The CDR3 sequence: CAWSLGQAFSDYTF. CDR3 DNA (partial): TGTGCCTGGAGTCTGGGACAGGCCTTCTCC.

As for this clone: This may be a read error: a much more frequent sequence differs by one nucleotide. The gene names given are mouse names. This same CDR3 is encoded by further DNA sequences in the sample. The CDR3 DNA, read in part, is TGTGCCAGCAGCCAGGACAGCTAT. As protein: CASSQDSY. The full CDR3 protein is CASSQDSYEQYF. J is TRBJ2-7 and V is TRBV2; D is perhaps TRBD1 (6 bases). The observed sequence ends 4 residues before the CDR3 terminus, with the missing tail filled in from the germline J gene. Trimming cost V 3 bases and J 3 bases, with 6 bases left between them. Germline V gene lookup returns CDR1 LGHNA and CDR2 YSYQKL. The CDR3 totals 12 residues.

With regard to this clone: Genes and germline are mouse. The CDR3 goes on 4 residues after the read ends, and that part is filled in from the germline J gene. This chain joins TRBV13-3 and TRBJ2-2; 7 bases agree with TRBD2. The V gene's germline CDR1 is NNHDY and CDR2 SYVADS. CDR3 length equals 15 residues. The ends lost 6 bases at V and 1 base at J; junction bases unmatched: 6. CDR3 DNA, as far as it was read: TGTGCCAGCACGAAGGGACTGCTAAACACCGGG. Amino acid sequence: CASTKGLLNTG. The full CDR3 is CASTKGLLNTGQLYF.

This clone came up a few times. Gene names are the mouse ones. From the germline J gene comes the end of the CDR3, since the read stops 4 residues before it. The rearrangement joins TRBV31 to TRBJ2-2; a possible D gene is TRBD1 (6 bases). The CDR3 length is 14 residues. V was pared by 4 bases and J by 0 bases, with 9 bases between. Germline lookup yields CDR1 GKSSPN and CDR2 SITVG. CDR3 DNA, as far as it was read: TGTGCCTGGACAGGGGTGGCAAACACCGGG. This translates into CAWTGVANTG. The CDR3 in its entirety is CAWTGVANTGQLYF.

This clone was recorded a few times. The genes and germline here are from mouse. The read ends 4 residues before the CDR3 terminus; that terminus is restored from the germline J gene. This chain links TRBV13-1 with TRBJ2-7; 11 nucleotides line up with TRBD1. The CDR3 sequence is 15 residues long. CDR1 is NSHNY and CDR2 is SYGAGN in the germline V gene. With 5 bases clipped from V and 3 bases from J, the junction kept 7 bases outside the gene matches. CDR3 DNA, as far as it was read: TGTGCCAGCAGGGACAGGGGGCGAGAGGACTAT. It translates to CASRDRGREDY. From start to end, the CDR3 is CASRDRGREDYEQYF.

This clone showed up just a few times. The germline and genes are mouse ones. The read terminates 3 residues before the CDR3 end, so the remaining end is supplied by the germline J gene. This chain uses TRBV13-3 with TRBJ1-6, with unresolved D. TRBJ1-6 is an ORF for which the function is uncertain. This CDR3 is built from 14 residues. Deletions cut 1 base from V and 7 bases from J, with 9 bases between. CDR1 is NNHDY, CDR2 SYVADS, per germline. CDR3 DNA (partial): TGTGCCAGCAGTGATAAAGGGTTGAATTCGCCC. It is translated as CASSDKGLNSP. The full-length CDR3 reads as CASSDKGLNSPLYF.

A few counts support this clone. Genes here carry mouse names. The read terminates 3 residues before the CDR3 end, so the remaining end is supplied by the germline J gene. Other DNA sequences within the sample encode an identical CDR3. The chain links TRBV13-2 to TRBJ1-6; weak D call: TRBD1 (6 bases). TRBJ1-6 is an ORF for which the function is uncertain. Germline assignment: CDR1 NNHNN and CDR2 SYGAGS (reference sequence). Deletions cut 0 bases from V and 4 bases from J, with 8 bases between. The CDR3 totals 15 residues. CDR3 bases read: TGTGCCAGCGGTGATGCGACAGGATATAATTCGCCC. Protein sequence: CASGDATGYNSP. The full-length CDR3 reads as CASGDATGYNSPLYF.

This clone appeared a few times. Gene names and germline refer to mouse. The read is 4 residues too short to cover the CDR3 end, so that end is filled in from the germline J gene. This sample includes further DNA sequences coding for the same CDR3. This chain links TRBV13-1 with TRBJ2-1; D might be TRBD2 (6 bases). Trimming cost V 0 bases and J 2 bases, with 9 bases left between them. The CDR3 is 15 amino acids. Germline lookup yields CDR1 NSHNY and CDR2 SYGAGN. CDR3 sequence reads: CASSDGRGDYAEQFF. CDR3 bases read: TGTGCCAGCAGTGATGGCCGGGGGGACTATGCT.

About this clone itself: The gene names given are mouse names. The CDR3 end is not reached by the read, which stops 4 residues before it; the germline J gene fills it in. V usage is TRBV13-3 and J usage is TRBJ1-1; 8 bases map to TRBD1. CDR3 size: 13 residues. J gave up 1 base and V 7 bases, and 3 bases lay outside the gene matches. CDR1 is NNHDY and CDR2 is SYVADS in the germline V gene. CDR3 amino acids: CASPGQGNTEVFF. CDR3 bases read: TGTGCCAGCCCCGGACAGGGGAACACA.

To note about this clone: Gene labels here are mouse ones. The missing CDR3 end, 4 residues past where the read stops, is filled in from the germline J gene. The V gene is TRBV13-3, the J gene TRBJ2-7, with a weak D call TRBD1 (6 bases). Germline V CDR1 and CDR2: NNHDY, SYVADS. CDR3 length: 12 amino acids. Trimming cost V 3 bases and J 3 bases, with 7 bases left between them. The CDR3 region is CASSADSYEQYF. The part of the CDR3 DNA that was read is TGTGCCAGCAGTGCGGACAGCTAT.

Turning to this clone: Gene and germline names: mouse. Coverage ceases 4 residues before the CDR3 finishes, and the germline J gene fills in the end. This chain joins TRBV14 and TRBJ1-2; maybe TRBD1 (6 bases). Germline V gene data show CDR1 as SGHDT and CDR2 as FRDEAV. Between the trimmed V and J ends, which lost 5 bases and 2 bases, there was a span of 10 bases. The CDR3 is 13 residues long. This CDR3 is CASRAGQNSDYTF. Partial CDR3 DNA: TGTGCCAGCAGGGCCGGACAGAACTCC. The entire variable domain, with the rest obtained from reference TRBV14 and TRBJ1-2, is as follows: EAGVTQSPRYAVLQEGQAVSFWCDPISGHDTLYWYQQPRDQGPQLLVYFRDEAVIDNSQLPSDRFSAVRPKGTNSTLKIQSAKQGDTATYLCASRAGQNSDYTFGSGTRLLVI.

A note on this clone: Gene names and germline match the mouse. The missing CDR3 end, 4 residues past where the read stops, is filled in from the germline J gene. Within the sample, other DNA sequences also encode this same CDR3. The chain links TRBV13-1 to TRBJ1-1, with TRBD1 as a possible D gene (6 bases). From germline, CDR1 is NSHNY and CDR2 SYGAGN. The CDR3 is 14 residues long. V was clipped by 2 bases and J by 0 bases, with 8 bases between them. The CDR3 is CASSEGQSNTEVFF. The covered CDR3 bases are TGTGCCAGCAGTGAGGGACAATCAAACACA.

This clone was detected a few times. These gene names are mouse names. The sample carries other DNA sequences with the same CDR3. CDR3 protein: CASSPRDRGYAEQFF. CDR3 DNA, as far as it was read: TGTGCCAGCAGTCCCCGGGACAGGGGCTATGCT. The chain has TRBV19 and TRBJ2-1, with 10 bases matching TRBD1. The read ends 4 residues before the CDR3 terminus; that terminus is restored from the germline J gene. V shed 4 bases, J shed 3 bases, and the junction held 4 bases outside the gene matches. The CDR3 sequence is 15 residues long. The germline V gene encodes CDR1 FNHDT and CDR2 SITEND (reference sequence).

On this clone itself: The gene symbols are mouse symbols. The read finishes 4 residues shy of the CDR3 end, and the germline J gene is used to complete it. V is TRBV29 and J is TRBJ1-2, with 9 positions matching TRBD1. The germline gives CDR1 MSHET, CDR2 SYDVDS. The CDR3 contains 13 residues. CDR3 loop: CASRRDRAADYTF. The CDR3 DNA, read in part, is TGTGCTAGCAGAAGGGACAGGGCGGCC.

As for this clone: Gene names are mouse gene names. Read coverage stops 4 residues before the CDR3 terminus; the germline J gene supplies the remainder. This rearrangement joins TRBV5 to TRBJ2-7; 7 nucleotides agree with TRBD1. Germline CDR1 LGHNA, CDR2 YNLKQL (reference sequence). This CDR3 has 14 residues. CDR3 DNA, as far as it was read: TGTGCCAGCAGCCAAGAACACAGGGGAGAT. Translated, it gives CASSQEHRGD. Given in full, the CDR3 is CASSQEHRGDEQYF.

Only a few counts were recorded for this clone. Mouse names are used for the genes. The CDR3 extends 4 residues past the end of the read, so its final part is completed from the germline J gene. The chain carries TRBV1 and TRBJ2-1; D is perhaps TRBD1 (6 bases). The CDR3 contains 16 residues. V was shortened by 0 bases and J by 1 base, with 10 bases between the two germline ends. CDR1 is NSQYPW and CDR2 is LRSPGD in the germline V gene (reference sequence). CDR3 DNA, as far as it was read: TGCACCTGCAGTGCAGAGCCTCAGGGGAACTATGCT. Translating it yields CTCSAEPQGNYA. The complete CDR3 reads CTCSAEPQGNYAEQFF.

This clone was seen a few times. Genes and germline are mouse. The read terminates 4 residues before the CDR3 end, so the remaining end is supplied by the germline J gene. The rearrangement links TRBV5 to TRBJ1-1; 8 nucleotides match TRBD1. Germline V gene sequence: CDR1 LGHNA, CDR2 YNLKQL (reference sequence). This CDR3 comprises 13 residues. The CDR3 DNA, read in part, is TGTGCCAGCAGCCAAAGGGACAGGACA. It specifies CASSQRDRT. The full CDR3 protein reads CASSQRDRTEVFF.

This clone was recorded many times. Gene and germline names: mouse. The read ends 4 residues shy of where the CDR3 ends; the end is completed using the germline J gene. The J gene is TRBJ2-1, the V gene TRBV13-1, with 10 bases matching TRBD2. From germline, CDR1 is NSHNY and CDR2 SYGAGN. Trimming removed 3 bases from V and 6 bases from J; junction bases left unmatched: 3. This CDR3 spans 14 amino acids. The sequenced CDR3 bases are TGTGCCAGCAGTGCTGGGGGGGCGCTTGCT. Protein sequence: CASSAGGALA. The CDR3 in full is CASSAGGALAEQFF.

In its sample, this clone was seen a few times. Genes and germline are mouse. The sequenced fragment ends 4 residues before the CDR3 boundary, so the rest is inferred from the germline J gene. The chain couples TRBV13-1 to TRBJ1-1; 11 bases align to TRBD1. Trimming removed 0 bases from V and 1 base from J; junction bases left unmatched: 5. Germline lookup yields CDR1 NSHNY and CDR2 SYGAGN. This CDR3 is 17 amino acids long. This chain's CDR3 is CASSDGTGGSRNTEVFF. The sequenced CDR3 bases are TGTGCCAGCAGTGATGGGACAGGGGGCTCAAGGAACACA.

A word on this clone: The germline and genes are mouse ones. The read comes to an end 4 residues before the CDR3 does, leaving the germline J gene to fill in the end. The sample carries other DNA sequences with the same CDR3. This chain uses TRBV14 with TRBJ2-7, with 9 bases identical to TRBD1. This CDR3 contains 13 residues. Losses at the gene ends were 2 bases for V and 3 bases for J; bases not matched to a gene: 0. Germline V lookup: CDR1 SGHDT, CDR2 FRDEAV. The covered CDR3 bases are TGTGCCAGCAGTTTGACAGGGGGCTAT. Protein: CASSLTGGY. The CDR3 as a whole reads CASSLTGGYEQYF.

This clone turned up a few times. Mouse germline and gene names are used. The covered CDR3 bases are TGTGCCAGCAGCGCGGGGTGGGGGGGCGGTGCAGAA. Its protein is CASSAGWGGGAE. In full, the CDR3 is CASSAGWGGGAETLYF. V usage is TRBV13-1 and J usage is TRBJ2-3; 9 bases are a match to TRBD2. The read comes to an end 4 residues before the CDR3 does, leaving the germline J gene to fill in the end. In germline, CDR1 is NSHNY, CDR2 SYGAGN. The V segment lost 5 bases and the J segment 1 base; nucleotides outside the gene matches: 8. The CDR3 covers 16 residues.

This clone was detected a few times. Gene names are the mouse ones. The read finishes 3 residues shy of the CDR3 end, and the germline J gene is used to complete it. J is TRBJ1-6 and V is TRBV13-1; no firm D call. TRBJ1-6 is recorded as an ORF, its role being uncertain. Germline CDR1 NSHNY, CDR2 SYGAGN. The length of the CDR3 is 14 residues. Trimming removed 10 bases at V and 0 bases at J, with 11 bases between. The CDR3 spells CAPHGDSYNSPLYF. Partial CDR3 DNA: TGTGCCCCGCATGGGGATTCCTATAATTCGCCC.

Of note for this clone: Mouse gene names and germline throughout. Other DNA variants within this sample encode the same CDR3. The chain's CDR3 is CASSRDWGNTGQLYF. CDR3 DNA, as far as it was read: TGTGCCAGCAGCCGGGACTGGGGGAACACCGGG. The chain uses TRBV13-3 and TRBJ2-2; TRBD2 agrees at 11 bases. The read falls 4 residues short of the CDR3 end, and the missing part is taken from the germline J gene. Germline assignment: CDR1 NNHDY and CDR2 SYVADS. Trimming cost V 5 bases and J 2 bases; bases outside gene matches: 2. CDR3 size: 15 residues. The variable domain in full, completed from reference TRBV13-3 and TRBJ2-2, reads EAAVTQSPRSKVAVTGGKVTLSCHQTNNHDYMYWYRQDTGHGLRLIHYSYVADSTEKGDIPDGYKASRPSQENFSLILELASLSQTAVYFCASSRDWGNTGQLYFGEGSKLTVL.